A single T cell receptor beta chain is shown here with its context. Profiling relied on immunoSEQ multiplex PCR, and the TCRdb table lists in-frame clones only, not all of them. The sample lists about 260,000 clones, approximately 88% occurring once. This record belongs to a study of blood T cell repertoires in COVID-19. The clonotype originates from a woman aged 70-85 years with COVID-19, enrolled during active disease. Sequenced: peripheral blood.

DNA of the CDR3: TGTGCCAGCAGCTCAACACGGACACTTAAACCCAACAATGAGCAGTTCTTC. The encoded protein is CASSSTRTLKPNNEQFF. V usage is TRBV7-3 and J usage is TRBJ2-1, with a possible D match to TRBD1 (5 bases). CDR3 length equals 17 residues. Germline CDR1 SGHTA, CDR2 FQGTGA. Trimming cost V 4 bases and J 5 bases, with 21 bases left between them.